These 19 T cell receptor beta chains were sequenced from one sample in a study of shared T cell receptors in the human thymus. Data came from immunoSEQ multiplex PCR; TCRdb stores just in-frame clones and leaves some out. The table includes 550,000 to 800,000 clones, approximately 85% detected once. This sample also belongs to another study, concerning human thymus T cells.

Source material: thymocytes. Every receptor here comes from a girl less than two years old with a congenital heart defect.

The J gene is TRBJ2-7, the V gene TRBV14; 8 bases align to TRBD1. Germline V gives CDR1 SGHDN, CDR2 FVKESK. V gave up 4 bases and J gave up 2 bases; unmatched junction bases: 10. This CDR3 is built from 16 residues. CDR3 DNA: TGTGCCAGCAGCCCCTTTAGGACAGGGCCGACCTACGAGCAGTACTTC. Translated, it gives CASSPFRTGPTYEQYF.

The rearrangement links TRBV4-1 to TRBJ2-3, with a possible D match to TRBD2 (5 bases). Germline values: CDR1 MGHRA, CDR2 YSYEKL. The V gene lost 4 bases and the J gene lost 0 bases, with 17 bases spanning the gap. There are 17 residues in the CDR3. The CDR3 protein is CASSPKEVYRSTDTQYF. CDR3 bases: TGCGCCAGCAGCCCGAAGGAGGTTTACCGAAGCACAGATACGCAGTATTTT.

The chain combines TRBV9 with TRBJ2-1, with D tentatively TRBD2 (6 bases). V shed 3 bases and J shed 10 bases, with 17 bases lying between them. This CDR3 region has 14 residues. Looked up from germline, CDR1 is SGDLS and CDR2 is YYNGEE. The DNA for the CDR3 is TGTGCCAGCAGCGCTTGGGGGGACGGTTCGGAGCAGTTCTTC. Its translation: CASSAWGDGSEQFF.

J is TRBJ1-5 and V is TRBV18; D is perhaps TRBD1 (6 bases). CDR3 length equals 17 residues. Germline loops: CDR1 KGHSH, CDR2 LQKENI. The V gene lost 4 bases and the J gene lost 2 bases, with 18 bases spanning the gap. DNA for the CDR3: TGTGCCAGCTCACGGACGAAACAGGGAGAAGGCAATCAGCCCCAGCATTTT. It yields the protein CASSRTKQGEGNQPQHF. The full variable domain, rest sourced from reference TRBV18 and TRBJ1-5, is NAGVMQNPRHLVRRRGQEARLRCSPMKGHSHVYWYRQLPEEGLKFMVYLQKENIIDESGMPKERFSAEFPKEGPSILRIQQVVRGDSAAYFCASSRTKQGEGNQPQHFGDGTRLSIL.

This sequence joins TRBV7-4 and TRBJ2-5, with D tentatively TRBD1 (7 bases). The germline gives CDR1 SGHVT, CDR2 SQSDAQ. The V and J ends lost 5 bases and 5 bases respectively, with 21 bases between them. The CDR3 loop spans 16 amino acids. CDR3 nucleotides: TGTGCCAGCAGCACCCGACAGGGAGGCGGGTCCGAGACCCAGTACTTC. Translated, it gives CASSTRQGGGSETQYF.

The chain couples TRBV7-2 to TRBJ2-3; 12 bases are a match to TRBD2. The length of the CDR3 is 18 residues. Germline lookup yields CDR1 SGHTA and CDR2 FQGNSA. J gave up 3 bases and V 5 bases, and 12 bases lay outside the gene matches. This CDR3 is CASSLLLTSGGQTDTQYF. In nucleotides, the CDR3 is TGTGCCAGCAGCCTACTACTTACTAGCGGGGGGCAAACAGATACGCAGTATTTT.

This clone has only one observation. The rearrangement joins TRBV15 to TRBJ1-2; D is unresolved. V was shortened by 5 bases and J by 6 bases, with 19 bases between the two germline ends. Germline-derived CDR1 and CDR2 are LNHNV and YYDKDF (reference sequence). The CDR3 has 15 residues. The CDR3 DNA reads as TGTGCCACCAGCGTGACCAGGCGATACTCTAATGGCTACACCTTC. Its translation is CATSVTRRYSNGYTF. The full variable domain, in which reference TRBV15 and TRBJ1-2 provide the parts outside the CDR3, is DAMVIQNPRYQVTQFGKPVTLSCSQTLNHNVMYWYQQKSSQAPKLLFHYYDKDFNNEADTPDNFQSRRPNTSFCFLDIRSPGLGDTAMYLCATSVTRRYSNGYTFGSGTRLTVV.

V is TRBV19 and J is TRBJ1-5; D possibly corresponds to TRBD1 (5 bases). The CDR3 sequence is 18 residues long. CDR1 is LNHDA, CDR2 SQIVND, per germline (reference sequence). The V and J ends lost 10 bases and 6 bases respectively, with 31 bases between them. Here the CDR3 reads CATAGWTRSRGEGQPQHF. The CDR3 coding sequence is TGTGCCACCGCGGGATGGACCAGGTCGAGGGGAGAGGGTCAGCCCCAGCATTTT.

The chain is built from TRBV4-1 and TRBJ2-7; 12 bases map to TRBD2. After removal of 0 bases from V and 5 bases from J, the junction contained 8 bases not matched to a gene. Germline CDR1 and CDR2: MGHRA and YSYEKL. The CDR3 has 17 residues. The CDR3 reads CASSQDSRLAGADEQYF. The CDR3 coding sequence is TGCGCCAGCAGCCAAGATTCACGACTAGCGGGGGCCGACGAGCAGTACTTC.

The chain is built from TRBV9 and TRBJ2-2, with TRBD2 matching over 14 bases. CDR1 SGDLS and CDR2 YYNGEE come from the germline V gene. The CDR3 contains 19 residues. V was pared by 0 bases and J by 3 bases, with 7 bases of the junction left unmatched. Written as DNA, the CDR3 is TGTGCCAGCAGCGTAGATCCCCGGACTAGCGGGGGGTACACCGGGGAGCTGTTTTTT. Translation gives CASSVDPRTSGGYTGELFF. Variable domain in full (rest from reference TRBV9 and TRBJ2-2): DSGVTQTPKHLITATGQRVTLRCSPRSGDLSVYWYQQSLDQGLQFLIQYYNGEERAKGNILERFSAQQFPDLHSELNLSSLELGDSALYFCASSVDPRTSGGYTGELFFGEGSRLTVL.

This chain links TRBV11-2 with TRBJ1-2; TRBD1 is a possible D gene (6 bases). V gave up 3 bases and J gave up 4 bases, with 12 bases separating them. CDR1 is SGHAT and CDR2 is FQNNGV in the germline V gene. The CDR3 has 14 residues. Here the CDR3 reads CASSLDRIGYGYTF. CDR3 nucleotides: TGTGCCAGCAGCTTGGACAGAATAGGCTATGGCTACACCTTC. The full variable domain, in which reference TRBV11-2 and TRBJ1-2 provide the parts outside the CDR3, is EAGVAQSPRYKIIEKRQSVAFWCNPISGHATLYWYQQILGQGPKLLIQFQNNGVVDDSQLPKDRFSAERLKGVDSTLKIQPAKLEDSAVYLCASSLDRIGYGYTFGSGTRLTVV.

The rearrangement joins TRBV6-5 to TRBJ2-7; TRBD1 agrees at 8 bases. Looked up from germline, CDR1 is MNHEY and CDR2 is SVGAGI. V shed 5 bases, J shed 0 bases, and the junction held 6 bases outside the gene matches. This CDR3 is 15 amino acids long. DNA of the CDR3: TGTGCCAGCAGTCCATCTGGGACAGGCTCCTACGAGCAGTACTTC. Translating gives CASSPSGTGSYEQYF.

The rearrangement joins TRBV7-9 to TRBJ2-5; 9 bases are shared with TRBD1. V was pared by 6 bases and J by 3 bases, with 8 bases of the junction left unmatched. Per germline, CDR1 SEHNR and CDR2 FQNEAQ (reference sequence). There are 15 residues in the CDR3. CDR3 nucleotides: TGTGCCAGCAGGACCGGGACAGGGCGGGAAGAGACCCAGTACTTC. Protein: CASRTGTGREETQYF. Looking up the rest from reference TRBV7-9 and TRBJ2-5 gives the full variable domain: DTGVSQNPRHKITKRGQNVTFRCDPISEHNRLYWYRQTLGQGPEFLTYFQNEAQLEKSRLLSDRFSAERPKGSFSTLEIQRTEQGDSAMYLCASRTGTGREETQYFGPGTRLLVL.

This rearrangement joins TRBV5-4 to TRBJ2-7; weak D call: TRBD2 (5 bases). Trimming took 4 bases from V and 0 from J, leaving 8 bases between them. In germline, CDR1 is SGHNT, CDR2 YYREEE (reference sequence). This CDR3 contains 13 residues. This CDR3 reads CASSPGISYEQYF. CDR3 coding DNA: TGTGCCAGCAGCCCGGGGATCTCCTACGAGCAGTACTTC. Variable domain in full (rest from reference TRBV5-4 and TRBJ2-7): ETGVTQSPTHLIKTRGQQVTLRCSSQSGHNTVSWYQQALGQGPQFIFQYYREEENGRGNFPPRFSGLQFPNYSSELNVNALELDDSALYLCASSPGISYEQYFGPGTRLTVT.

The chain is built from TRBV11-2 and TRBJ1-1, with 8 positions matching TRBD1. V lost 5 bases and J lost 4; bases outside the gene matches: 3. Germline CDR1 is SGHAT and CDR2 is FQNNGV. There are 13 residues in the CDR3. CDR3 sequence reads: CASSLGTGTEAFF. As DNA, the CDR3 is TGTGCCAGCAGCCTTGGGACAGGCACTGAAGCTTTCTTT.

The V call is TRBV7-9, the J call TRBJ1-1, with 7 bases fitting TRBD1. The CDR3 runs to 14 residues. The germline V gene has CDR1 SEHNR and CDR2 FQNEAQ (reference sequence). Unmatched junction bases numbered 4, after V lost 5 bases and J lost 1 base. Here the CDR3 DNA reads TGTGCCAGCAGCACCGGGGACAGGAACACTGAAGCTTTCTTT. Amino acids: CASSTGDRNTEAFF.

This clone was detected only once. The chain uses TRBV5-1 and TRBJ2-2; 7 bases match TRBD1. With 4 bases clipped from V and 4 bases from J, the junction kept 10 bases outside the gene matches. The CDR3 length is 16 residues. CDR1 is SGHRS and CDR2 is YFSETQ in the germline V gene. This CDR3 is CASSRTDRVITGELFF. The CDR3 nucleotides read TGCGCCAGCAGCCGAACAGACAGGGTGATCACCGGGGAGCTGTTTTTT. Combining the CDR3 with reference TRBV5-1 and TRBJ2-2 gives the whole variable domain KAGVTQTPRYLIKTRGQQVTLSCSPISGHRSVSWYQQTPGQGLQFLFEYFSETQRNKGNFPGRFSGRQFSNSRSEMNVSTLELGDSALYLCASSRTDRVITGELFFGEGSRLTVL.

CDR3 sequence reads: CASSIGDISGAVNTEAFF. Written as DNA, the CDR3 is TGTGCCAGTAGTATTGGGGACATTTCAGGGGCTGTGAACACTGAAGCTTTCTTT. The rearrangement links TRBV19 to TRBJ1-1, with D tentatively TRBD1 (6 bases). This CDR3 contains 18 residues. Trimming cost V 3 bases and J 0 bases, with 20 bases left between them. The V gene's germline CDR1 is LNHDA and CDR2 SQIVND (reference sequence).

The chain links TRBV13 to TRBJ1-4; D ambiguous. The V gene lost 2 bases and the J gene lost 4 bases, with 8 bases spanning the gap. The CDR3 covers 14 residues. CDR1 is PRHDT and CDR2 is FYEKMQ in the germline V gene (reference sequence). The CDR3 here is CASSLNSLNEKLFF. The CDR3 nucleotides read TGTGCCAGCAGCTTAAACAGCCTTAATGAAAAACTGTTTTTT.